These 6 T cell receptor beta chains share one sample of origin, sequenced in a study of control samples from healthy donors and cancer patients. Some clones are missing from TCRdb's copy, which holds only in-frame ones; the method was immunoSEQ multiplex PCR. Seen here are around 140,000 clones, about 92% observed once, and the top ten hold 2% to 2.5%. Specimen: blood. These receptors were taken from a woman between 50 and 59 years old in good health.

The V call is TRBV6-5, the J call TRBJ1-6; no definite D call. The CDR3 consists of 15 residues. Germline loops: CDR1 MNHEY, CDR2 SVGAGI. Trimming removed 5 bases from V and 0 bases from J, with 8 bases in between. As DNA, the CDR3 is TGTGCCAGCAGTATCGGGAGCTCCTATAATTCACCCCTCCACTTT. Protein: CASSIGSSYNSPLHF.

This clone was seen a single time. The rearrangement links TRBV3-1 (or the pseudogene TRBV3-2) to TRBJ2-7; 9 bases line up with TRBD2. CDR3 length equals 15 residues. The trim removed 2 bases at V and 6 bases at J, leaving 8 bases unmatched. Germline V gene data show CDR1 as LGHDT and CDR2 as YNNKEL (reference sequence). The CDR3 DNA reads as TGTGCCAGCAGCCAATGGCGGGAGGGCCCAAGCGAGCAGTACTTC. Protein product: CASSQWREGPSEQYF.

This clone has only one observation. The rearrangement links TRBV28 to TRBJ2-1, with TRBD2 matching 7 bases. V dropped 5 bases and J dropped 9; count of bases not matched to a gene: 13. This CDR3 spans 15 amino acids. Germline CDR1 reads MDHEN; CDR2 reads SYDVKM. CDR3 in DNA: TGTGCCAGCAGTCTGATAGGCGGGAGTGCTGCTGAGCAGTTCTTC. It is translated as CASSLIGGSAAEQFF.

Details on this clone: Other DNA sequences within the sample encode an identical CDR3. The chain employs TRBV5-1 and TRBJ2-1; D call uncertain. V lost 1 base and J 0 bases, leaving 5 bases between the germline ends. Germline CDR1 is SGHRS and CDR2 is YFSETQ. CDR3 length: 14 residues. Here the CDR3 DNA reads TGCGCCAGCAGCTTGCAGGACTCCTACAATGAGCAGTTCTTC. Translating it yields CASSLQDSYNEQFF.

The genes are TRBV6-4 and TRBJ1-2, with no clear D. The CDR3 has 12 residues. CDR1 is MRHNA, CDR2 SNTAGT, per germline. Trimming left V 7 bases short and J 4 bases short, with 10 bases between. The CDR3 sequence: CASTPSLYGYTF. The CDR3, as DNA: TGTGCCAGCACCCCCAGCCTCTATGGCTACACCTTC.

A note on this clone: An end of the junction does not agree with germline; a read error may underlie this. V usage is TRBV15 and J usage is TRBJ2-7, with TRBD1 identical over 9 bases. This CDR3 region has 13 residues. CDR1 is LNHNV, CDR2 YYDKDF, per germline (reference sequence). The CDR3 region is CATSREWDRVSDF. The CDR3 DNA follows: TGTGCCACCAGCAGAGAATGGGACAGGGTATCCGACTTC.